This is a list of T cell receptor beta chains from one sample in a study of blood T cell repertoires in COVID-19. Libraries were prepared by immunoSEQ multiplex PCR; TCRdb keeps only in-frame clonotypes and omits some of them. The sample lists about 140,000 clones; approximately 87% were seen once. Source material: peripheral blood. All receptors derive from a woman between 40 and 55 years old with acute or convalescent COVID-19. CDR3s include the opening cysteine and the closing phenylalanine or tryptophan. The order of the fields is V gene, clone size, D gene, J gene, CDR3 length, CDR3 DNA, CDR3 protein. A D gene is named only where the DNA matches it firmly. Size values are once, few and many counts, or a class for expanded clones, and some rows have none.

>TRBV3-1/TRBV3-2|-|-|TRBJ1-1|16
TGTGCCAGCAGCCATTCCCGGGGGGGCCTGGACACTGAAGCTTTCTTT
CASSHSRGGLDTEAFF
>TRBV19|-|-|TRBJ1-5|12
TGTGCCAGTACCCCACGGGGTCAGCCCCAGCATTTT
CASTPRGQPQHF
>TRBV10-3|-|TRBD1|TRBJ2-1|13
TGTGCCATCAGTGGAGACAGGGGTGGTGAGCAGTTCTTC
CAISGDRGGEQFF
>TRBV7-3|-|TRBD2|TRBJ2-2|16
TGTGCCAGCAGCCCCACCGGGACTACAAACACCGGGGAGCTGTTTTTT
CASSPTGTTNTGELFF
>TRBV3-1/TRBV3-2|-|-|TRBJ1-1|13
TGTGCCAGCAGCCAACCAGCGGGGGTCGGAGCTTTCTTT
CASSQPAGVGAFF
>TRBV12-5|-|TRBD2|TRBJ2-3|16
TGTGCTAGTGGTTTGGGCTCGGCGGGAGGGGGGGATACGCAGTATTTT
CASGLGSAGGGDTQYF
>TRBV7-9|-|TRBD2|TRBJ2-1|18
TGTGCCAGCAGCTTAGAGAGACTAGCGGGAGGGCGTCGGTATGAGCAGTTCTTC
CASSLERLAGGRRYEQFF
>TRBV30|-|-|TRBJ1-2|14
TGTGCCTGGAGTGCGGGGAGTAAGGCGGATGGCTACACCTTC
CAWSAGSKADGYTF
>TRBV2|-|TRBD1|TRBJ1-6|14
TGTGCCAGCAGAAAGGGACAGGGGCATTCACCCCTCCACTTT
CASRKGQGHSPLHF
>TRBV4-3|-|-|TRBJ1-6|17
TGCGCCAGCAGCCGTGCATTAGCGGACGGACTTAATTCACCCCTCCACTTT
CASSRALADGLNSPLHF
>TRBV5-5|-|-|TRBJ1-2|14
TGTGCCAGCAGCTTGGTGCAGGGGAACTATGGCTACACCTTC
CASSLVQGNYGYTF
>TRBV19|-|-|TRBJ1-5|15
TGTGCCAGTAGTATAGGTGTTTATAGCAATCAGCCCCAGCATTTT
CASSIGVYSNQPQHF
>TRBV11-2|-|TRBD1|TRBJ1-1|15
TGTGCCAGCAGCCCTCGGACAGGGCTGAACACTGAAGCTTTCTTT
CASSPRTGLNTEAFF
>TRBV9|-|-|TRBJ1-1|16
TGTGCCAGCAGCGTAGATGCTACGATCTCGAACACTGAAGCTTTCTTT
CASSVDATISNTEAFF
>TRBV18|-|TRBD1|TRBJ1-1|14
TGTGCCAGCTCACCCTCGCAGGGGGCGGTTGAAGCTTTCTTT
CASSPSQGAVEAFF
>TRBV4-1|-|TRBD1|TRBJ1-2|16
TGCGCCAGCAGCCACCTCCCCGGACAGGGGGCCTATGGCTACACCTTC
CASSHLPGQGAYGYTF
>TRBV5-6|-|TRBD2|TRBJ2-2|15
TGTGCCAGCAGCTTAGCGGGGGCGAACACCGGGGAGCTGTTTTTT
CASSLAGANTGELFF
>TRBV12-3/TRBV12-4|few|-|TRBJ2-2|11
TGTGCCAGCAGCCAAACCGGGGAGCTGTTTTTT
CASSQTGELFF
>TRBV4-3|-|TRBD1|TRBJ2-1|16
TGCGCCAGCAGCCAAGATCGAGGGGGCCGCTATAATGAGCAGTTCTTC
CASSQDRGGRYNEQFF
>TRBV7-2|-|TRBD1|TRBJ1-6|16
TGTGCCAGCAGCTTAGGGACAGGGGGCGGAAGTTCACCCCTCCACTTT
CASSLGTGGGSSPLHF
>TRBV6-5|-|-|TRBJ1-2|11
TGTGCCACCGGAGAGGGCTATGGCTACACCTTC
CATGEGYGYTF
>TRBV19|-|TRBD1|TRBJ2-3|13
TGTGCCAGTAGTAACTACAGGGGGAATACGCAGTATTTT
CASSNYRGNTQYF
>TRBV29-1|-|-|TRBJ2-2|17
TGCAGCGTCATTAAGGGGGTTGGTAGTATTGAGATCGGGGAGCTGTTTTTT
CSVIKGVGSIEIGELFF
>TRBV18|-|-|TRBJ1-6|13
TGTGCCAGCTCACCAGACAGGCATTCACCCCTCCACTTT
CASSPDRHSPLHF
>TRBV18|once|-|TRBJ1-4|15
TGTGCCAGCTCATCCGGACTCACCAGGGGAGAAAAACTGTTTTTT
CASSSGLTRGEKLFF
>TRBV6-2/TRBV6-3|-|-|TRBJ1-5|14
TGTGCCAGCAGCTCATCAGAATACAATCAGCCCCAGCATTTT
CASSSSEYNQPQHF
>TRBV4-1|once|-|TRBJ1-2|14
TGCGCCAGCAGCCAAGCTTTCACAGAGTATGGCTACACCTTC
CASSQAFTEYGYTF
>TRBV2|-|TRBD1|TRBJ1-2|15
TGTGCCAGCAGTGGCGGGGGGACAGTAGGCTATGGCTACACCTTC
CASSGGGTVGYGYTF
>TRBV5-4|-|-|TRBJ1-1|17
TGTGCCAGCCGACGGTTATTAGAATTGACAGGGAACACTGAAGCTTTCTTT
CASRRLLELTGNTEAFF
>TRBV5-1|-|TRBD2|TRBJ2-7|16
TGCGCCAGCAGCACCAGTGCGGGGGGCATACTCTACGAGCAGTACTTC
CASSTSAGGILYEQYF
>TRBV6-2/TRBV6-3|once|TRBD2|TRBJ2-3|16
TGTGCCAGCAGTTACGGCGGGGGGGCCAGTCGGGATACGCAGTATTTT
CASSYGGGASRDTQYF
>TRBV27|-|TRBD2|TRBJ2-5|15
TGTGCCAGCAGTTTGGGGATTAGCGGGAGTGGGACCCAGTACTTC
CASSLGISGSGTQYF
>TRBV6-5|-|-|TRBJ2-1|14
TGTGCCAGCAGTTCCTTGAGCTCCTACAATGAGCAGTTCTTC
CASSSLSSYNEQFF
>TRBV5-1|-|-|TRBJ1-2|14
TGCGCCAGCAGCTTCGTAGACAACCAATATGGCTACACCTTC
CASSFVDNQYGYTF
>TRBV6-1|-|TRBD1|TRBJ2-7|16
TGTGCCAGCAGTGGGGACGCTCGGACAGGGGTCCACGAGCAGTACTTC
CASSGDARTGVHEQYF
>TRBV29-1|-|TRBD1|TRBJ2-7|15
TGCAGCGTTGAAAAGCCCGGACAGGGAAGAAACGAGCAGTACTTC
CSVEKPGQGRNEQYF
>TRBV12-3/TRBV12-4|-|-|TRBJ1-1|13
TGTGCCAGCAGTTTACAGGGTAACACTGAAGCTTTCTTT
CASSLQGNTEAFF
>TRBV30|-|-|TRBJ1-1|13
TGTGCCTGGAGTCGAACCGGGTTATATGAAGCTTTCTTT
CAWSRTGLYEAFF
>TRBV24-1|-|-|TRBJ2-1|16
TGTGCCACCAGTGATTCGATTAGCGTGACAAAAAATGAGCAGTTCTTC
CATSDSISVTKNEQFF
>TRBV7-6|once|TRBD2|TRBJ2-1|16
TGTGCCAGCAGCCCCCTCGGAGCGGGGGCCTACAATGAGCAGTTCTTC
CASSPLGAGAYNEQFF
>TRBV4-1|-|TRBD1|TRBJ1-5|14
TGCGCCAGCAGCCACACGGACAGGTTTCAGCCCCAGCATTTT
CASSHTDRFQPQHF
>TRBV4-2|once|-|TRBJ1-2|16
TGTGCCAGCAGCCAATCCAGTGGGGGGGGTAGCTATGGCTACACCTTC
CASSQSSGGGSYGYTF
>TRBV18|-|TRBD1|TRBJ2-1|15
TGTGCCAGCTCACCATCCAGGGGGCTCTCCAATGAGCAGTTCTTC
CASSPSRGLSNEQFF
>TRBV7-9|-|TRBD1|TRBJ1-2|15
TGTGCCAGCAGCACATCAGAGACAGGGGGCTATGGCTACACCTTC
CASSTSETGGYGYTF
>TRBV9|-|-|TRBJ2-3|16
TGTGCCAGCAGCGTAGGATCCCAGGGACTCACAGATACGCAGTATTTT
CASSVGSQGLTDTQYF
>TRBV5-5|once|TRBD1|TRBJ1-1|15
TGTGCCAGCAGTTCTAACCCGGGACAGGGGTCTGAAGCTTTCTTT
CASSSNPGQGSEAFF
>TRBV19|-|-|TRBJ1-2|12
TGTGCCAGTAGTATTAACTTAGAGCTCCCTCACTTC
CASSINLELPHF